The 27 T cell receptor beta chains in this list originate from one sample, sequenced in a study of patients and donors after allogeneic stem cell transplantation. TCRdb called the RT-PCR reads again in MiXCR, with one record for every CDR3 protein. The table has 410,000 or so distinct CDR3 sequences, under 20% seen once. Sequencing input: blood, either unsorted or a sorted T cell fraction (not recorded which). These receptors originate from a human donor who was either an allogeneic HSCT recipient or a stem cell or donor lymphocyte infusion donor (not recorded which). It is not recorded whose cells these are; they may come from a transplant donor.

CDR3 region: CASSLYGQTTLTDTQYF. The CDR3 DNA reads as TGTGCCAGCAGCTTATATGGACAGACTACCCTCACAGATACGCAGTATTTT. This chain joins TRBV7-9 and TRBJ2-3; possibly TRBD1 for D (6 bases). CDR3 length: 17 residues. The germline V gene has CDR1 SEHNR and CDR2 FQNEAQ (reference sequence). Trimming cost V 2 bases and J 2 bases, with 17 bases left between them.

This chain uses TRBV20-1 with TRBJ2-7; D is unclear. V was trimmed by 1 base and J by 3 bases, leaving 4 bases between them. This CDR3 is built from 11 residues. The germline CDR1 and CDR2 sequences are DFQATT and SNEGSKA (reference sequence). The CDR3 sequence is CSARGYYEQYF. CDR3 nucleotides: TGCAGTGCTAGAGGATACTACGAGCAGTACTTC.

The gene calls are TRBV5-1 and TRBJ2-5, with D unresolved. The CDR3 extends over 15 amino acids. Germline loops: CDR1 SGHRS, CDR2 YFSETQ. V was cut by 0 bases and J by 5 bases, with 14 bases left in between. The CDR3 protein is CASSLVGGPLETQYF. In DNA form, the CDR3 reads TGCGCCAGCAGCTTGGTAGGCGGACCATTGGAGACCCAGTACTTC. The variable domain in full, with the rest retrieved from reference TRBV5-1 and TRBJ2-5, is KAGVTQTPRYLIKTRGQQVTLSCSPISGHRSVSWYQQTPGQGLQFLFEYFSETQRNKGNFPGRFSGRQFSNSRSEMNVSTLELGDSALYLCASSLVGGPLETQYFGPGTRLLVL.

This clonotype was found many times. The V gene is TRBV5-1, the J gene TRBJ1-3; D is unresolved. Germline CDR1 is SGHRS and CDR2 is YFSETQ. The CDR3 has 13 residues. V was cut by 0 bases and J by 4 bases, with 5 bases left in between. The CDR3 here is CASSLDGGNTIYF. The CDR3 DNA follows: TGCGCCAGCAGCTTGGATGGGGGAAACACCATATATTTT.

The V and J genes are TRBV4-1 and TRBJ2-1, with 11 bases matching TRBD2. Trimming took 3 bases from V and 2 from J; bases not matched to a gene: 3. Germline CDR1 and CDR2: MGHRA and YSYEKL. This CDR3 comprises 16 residues. CDR3 in DNA: TGCGCCAGCAGCCAGGAGACTAGCGGGGCCTACAATGAGCAGTTCTTC. This gives the protein CASSQETSGAYNEQFF.

This clonotype was counted many times. This chain uses TRBV24-1 with TRBJ2-2; a weak D match, TRBD1 (5 bases). The germline CDR1 and CDR2 sequences are KGHDR and SFDVKD. The CDR3 sequence is 15 residues long. V gave up 0 bases and J gave up 3 bases, with 7 bases separating them. CDR3 nucleotide sequence: TGTGCCACCAGTGATTTGACAGGAGACACCGGGGAGCTGTTTTTT. It yields the protein CATSDLTGDTGELFF.

The sample holds many counts of this clonotype. The chain recombines TRBV11-2 with TRBJ1-2, with D perhaps TRBD1 (5 bases). Trimming took 1 base from V and 3 from J, leaving 12 bases between them. The CDR3 is 15 residues long. Germline V CDR1 and CDR2: SGHAT, FQNNGV. The CDR3, as DNA: TGTGCCAGCAGCTTAGGGTCAGGGACGGACTATGGCTACACCTTC. Amino acids: CASSLGSGTDYGYTF.

This clonotype appeared many times. J is TRBJ1-3 and V is TRBV2, with D unresolved. This CDR3 has 12 residues. The V end was cut by 4 bases, the J end by 4 bases, with 5 bases between. Germline V gene lookup returns CDR1 SNHLY and CDR2 FYNNEI. CDR3 coding DNA: TGTGCCAGCAGTGGGAGGGGAAACACCATATATTTT. Translation gives CASSGRGNTIYF.

In this sample, this clonotype turned up a few times. This chain links TRBV7-9 with TRBJ2-7; D uncertain. CDR1 is SEHNR and CDR2 is FQNEAQ in the germline V gene (reference sequence). Trimming cost V 1 base and J 3 bases, with 10 bases left between them. The CDR3 consists of 14 residues. In DNA form, the CDR3 reads TGTGCCAGCAGCTTAGTGTCCCAGTACTACGAGCAGTACTTC. Translated: CASSLVSQYYEQYF.

The rearrangement joins TRBV24-1 to TRBJ2-3, with D perhaps TRBD2 (5 bases). Germline V lookup: CDR1 KGHDR, CDR2 SFDVKD. The V and J ends lost 4 bases and 0 bases respectively, with 13 bases between them. CDR3 length: 16 amino acids. CDR3 nucleotides: TGTGCCACCAGTGAGGCGGGCGGCCCTAGCACAGATACGCAGTATTTT. Its protein is CATSEAGGPSTDTQYF.

In its sample, this clonotype was seen a few times. V and J are TRBV2 and TRBJ2-3; D perhaps matches TRBD2 (6 bases). The CDR3 length is 15 residues. In germline, CDR1 is SNHLY, CDR2 FYNNEI. The V gene lost 10 bases and the J gene lost 1 base, with 18 bases spanning the gap. CDR3 bases: TGTGCCACCACCGGACGGAGGGAGGGCACAGATACGCAGTATTTT. The encoded protein is CATTGRREGTDTQYF. Complete variable domain (other parts from reference TRBV2 and TRBJ2-3): EPEVTQTPSHQVTQMGQEVILRCVPISNHLYFYWYRQILGQKVEFLVSFYNNEISEKSEIFDDQFSVERPDGSNFTLKIRSTKLEDSAMYFCATTGRREGTDTQYFGPGTRLTVL.

CDR3 nucleotide sequence: TGTGCCAGCAGTAATTCACAGGTGAACGAGCAGTACTTC. This encodes CASSNSQVNEQYF. This chain links TRBV27 with TRBJ2-7; D might be TRBD1 (5 bases). This CDR3 is built from 13 residues. The ends were cut back, 5 bases at V and 5 bases at J, with 13 bases in the middle. Germline lookup yields CDR1 MNHEY and CDR2 SMNVEV (reference sequence).

The chain joins TRBV7-2 to TRBJ1-1, with 11 positions matching TRBD1. Germline V lookup: CDR1 SGHTA, CDR2 FQGNSA. V lost 5 bases to trimming and J lost 5 bases; unmatched junction nucleotides: 10. This CDR3 spans 16 amino acids. CDR3 bases: TGTGCCAGCAGCACCGGGGGGACAGGGGGAGGGACTGAAGCTTTCTTT. This encodes CASSTGGTGGGTEAFF. Filled out from reference TRBV7-2 and TRBJ1-1, the complete variable domain reads GAGVSQSPSNKVTEKGKDVELRCDPISGHTALYWYRQSLGQGLEFLIYFQGNSAPDKSGLPSDRFSAERTGGSVSTLTIQRTQQEDSAVYLCASSTGGTGGGTEAFFGQGTRLTVV.

The V call is TRBV18, the J call TRBJ2-3; 7 nucleotides line up with TRBD1. CDR1 is KGHSH, CDR2 LQKENI, per germline. This CDR3 region has 16 residues. With V trimmed by 0 bases and J by 4 bases, 7 bases remained unmatched. The CDR3 here is CASSPPSDRAADTQYF. The CDR3 DNA is TGTGCCAGCTCACCACCTAGTGACAGGGCCGCAGATACGCAGTATTTT.

This clonotype was seen more than once but under ten times. The CDR3 here is CATSEAGTGRSEQYF. In DNA form, the CDR3 reads TGTGCCACCAGTGAAGCCGGGACAGGGAGGAGCGAGCAGTACTTC. V gene TRBV24-1 combines with J gene TRBJ2-7; TRBD1 aligns across 9 bases. From germline, CDR1 is KGHDR and CDR2 SFDVKD. CDR3 size: 15 residues. The V segment lost 4 bases and the J segment 6 bases; nucleotides outside the gene matches: 9.

This chain links TRBV19 with TRBJ2-1; D might be TRBD1 (7 bases). The germline V and J ends were trimmed by 5 bases and 4 bases, with 18 bases remaining between them. Germline values: CDR1 LNHDA, CDR2 SQIVND (reference sequence). The CDR3 contains 16 residues. CDR3 bases: TGTGCCAGTAGTGCCAACAGGGGAGGAAGTTACAATGAGCAGTTCTTC. Translation gives CASSANRGGSYNEQFF.

The V gene is TRBV12-3 or TRBV12-4, the J gene TRBJ2-5; perhaps TRBD1 as D (5 bases). Trimming pared 6 bases from V and 8 bases from J, leaving 13 bases between. The length of the CDR3 is 12 residues. As DNA, the CDR3 is TGTGCCAGCAGGACCAAGGGGTTCACCCAGTACTTC. Its protein product is CASRTKGFTQYF.

V is TRBV11-2 and J is TRBJ2-1; 10 bases are a match to TRBD1. V was clipped by 6 bases and J by 3 bases; unmatched bases: 8. This CDR3 contains 16 residues. In germline, CDR1 is SGHAT, CDR2 FQNNGV. The CDR3 bases are TGTGCCAGCAGGGAACCGACAGGGGGCCTCTACAATGAGCAGTTCTTC. Protein product: CASREPTGGLYNEQFF.

This clonotype was seen only a few times. The V gene is TRBV6-2 or TRBV6-3, the J gene TRBJ2-7; TRBD2 might be the D (7 bases). V was clipped by 4 bases and J by 2 bases, with 15 bases between them. CDR1 is MNHEY, CDR2 SVGEGT, per germline. CDR3 length: 15 amino acids. Written as DNA, the CDR3 is TGTGCCAGCAGTTCTCCCGGGGGGCGGACCTACGAGCAGTACTTC. This gives the protein CASSSPGGRTYEQYF.

This clonotype was recorded a few times. The rearrangement links TRBV4-1 to TRBJ1-5, with a weak D call TRBD1 (5 bases). The germline V gene has CDR1 MGHRA and CDR2 YSYEKL. Between the trimmed V and J ends, which lost 4 bases and 5 bases, there was a span of 15 bases. The CDR3 consists of 15 residues. CDR3 in amino acids: CASSRTRDGYQPQHF. Here the CDR3 DNA reads TGCGCCAGCAGCCGAACCCGGGACGGATATCAGCCCCAGCATTTT.

This clonotype has just a few counts. The rearrangement links TRBV20-1 to TRBJ2-7, with 10 positions matching TRBD1. The V gene end was trimmed by 0 bases and the J gene end by 12 bases; junction bases not matched to a gene: 2. Germline assignment: CDR1 DFQATT and CDR2 SNEGSKA (reference sequence). There are 11 residues in the CDR3. CDR3 region: CSAREGQGRYF. DNA of the CDR3: TGCAGTGCTAGAGAGGGACAGGGGCGGTACTTC.

The CDR3 sequence: CASRPGTGFGYTF. CDR3 nucleotide sequence: TGTGCCAGCAGACCCGGGACAGGCTTTGGCTACACCTTC. This chain links TRBV6-6 with TRBJ1-2, with TRBD1 matching over 8 bases. The junction had 7 bases not matched to a gene; V was cut back by 6 bases and J by 7 bases. Germline-derived CDR1 and CDR2 are MNHNY and SVGAGI (reference sequence). The CDR3 has 13 residues.

V usage is TRBV20-1 and J usage is TRBJ2-2; 8 positions match TRBD1. This CDR3 comprises 13 residues. V lost 5 bases to trimming and J lost 8 bases; unmatched junction nucleotides: 7. Germline V gives CDR1 DFQATT, CDR2 SNEGSKA (reference sequence). The DNA for the CDR3 is TGCAGTGCTTCGTCGGACAGGGAAGGGGAGCTGTTTTTT. It codes for CSASSDREGELFF.

This clonotype was seen a few times. This rearrangement joins TRBV18 to TRBJ2-3; 7 bases agree with TRBD1. Germline-derived CDR1 and CDR2 are KGHSH and LQKENI. The CDR3 contains 15 residues. Trimming took 0 bases from V and 4 from J; bases not matched to a gene: 4. The DNA for the CDR3 is TGTGCCAGCTCACCACCGACAGGGATGGCAGATACGCAGTATTTT. It yields the protein CASSPPTGMADTQYF.

This clonotype was found a few times. The chain couples TRBV30 to TRBJ1-1, with TRBD1 as a possible D gene (5 bases). This CDR3 is 18 amino acids long. Per germline, CDR1 GTSNPN and CDR2 SVGIG (reference sequence). V lost 0 bases, J lost 1 base, and 21 bases lay in between. The CDR3 reads CAWSVFKLGGPRNTEAFF. The CDR3 DNA reads as TGTGCCTGGAGTGTATTTAAGCTGGGGGGACCCCGGAACACTGAAGCTTTCTTT.

This clonotype was seen more than once but under ten times. The chain has TRBV27 and TRBJ1-1; tentatively, D is TRBD1 (5 bases). Trimming took off 6 bases at V and 1 base at J, with 18 bases between the two ends. Germline CDR1 and CDR2: MNHEY and SMNVEV (reference sequence). The CDR3 is 16 amino acids. The CDR3 region is CASSWDAGTANTEAFF. As DNA, the CDR3 is TGTGCCAGCAGCTGGGACGCCGGGACGGCGAACACTGAAGCTTTCTTT.

The V gene is TRBV5-6, the J gene TRBJ1-1; D gene unclear. Trimming took off 9 bases at V and 0 bases at J, with 18 bases between the two ends. The CDR3 totals 15 residues. Germline loops: CDR1 SGHDT, CDR2 YYEEEE. CDR3 loop: CATLRRGTMNTEAFF. The DNA for the CDR3 is TGTGCCACCCTGAGGCGGGGAACTATGAACACTGAAGCTTTCTTT.